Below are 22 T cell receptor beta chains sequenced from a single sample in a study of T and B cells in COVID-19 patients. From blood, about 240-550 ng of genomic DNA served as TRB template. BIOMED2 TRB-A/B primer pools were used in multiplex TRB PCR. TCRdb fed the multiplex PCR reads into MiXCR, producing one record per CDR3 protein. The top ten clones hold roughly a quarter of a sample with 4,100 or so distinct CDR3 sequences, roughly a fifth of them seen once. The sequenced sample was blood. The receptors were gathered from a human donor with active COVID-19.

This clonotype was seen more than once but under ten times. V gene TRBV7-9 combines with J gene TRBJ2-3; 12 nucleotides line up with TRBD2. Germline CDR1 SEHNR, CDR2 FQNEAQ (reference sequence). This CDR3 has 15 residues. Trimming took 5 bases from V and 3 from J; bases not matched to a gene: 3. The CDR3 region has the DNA TGTGCCAGCAGCCCGACTAGCGGGAGTACAGATACGCAGTATTTT. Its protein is CASSPTSGSTDTQYF.

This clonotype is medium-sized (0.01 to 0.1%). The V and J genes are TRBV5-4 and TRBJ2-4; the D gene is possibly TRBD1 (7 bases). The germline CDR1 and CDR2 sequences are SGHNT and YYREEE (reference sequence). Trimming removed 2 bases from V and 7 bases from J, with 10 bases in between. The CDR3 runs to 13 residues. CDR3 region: CASSLSGGNIQYF. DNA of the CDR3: TGTGCCAGCAGCTTATCAGGGGGGAACATTCAGTACTTC.

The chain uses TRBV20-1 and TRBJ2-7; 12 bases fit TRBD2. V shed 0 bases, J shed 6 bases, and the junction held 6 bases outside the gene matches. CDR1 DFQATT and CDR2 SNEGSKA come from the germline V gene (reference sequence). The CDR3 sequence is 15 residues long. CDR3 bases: TGCAGTGCTAGAGATCCTAGCGGGAGGGCCTCCGAGCAGTACTTC. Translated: CSARDPSGRASEQYF.

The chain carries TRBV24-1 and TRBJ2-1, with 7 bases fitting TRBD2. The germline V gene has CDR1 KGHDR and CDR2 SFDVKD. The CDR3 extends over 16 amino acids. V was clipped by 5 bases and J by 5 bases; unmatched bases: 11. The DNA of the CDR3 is TGTGCCACCAGTGGCGGGAGAGGTTTGAGGAACAATGAGCAGTTCTTC. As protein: CATSGGRGLRNNEQFF.

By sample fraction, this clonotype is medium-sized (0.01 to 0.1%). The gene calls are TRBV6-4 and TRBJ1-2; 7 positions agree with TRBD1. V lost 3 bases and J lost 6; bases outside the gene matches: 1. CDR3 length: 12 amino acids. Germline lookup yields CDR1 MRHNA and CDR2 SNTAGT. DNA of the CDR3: TGTGCCAGCAGTGAACAGGGGAATGGCTACACCTTC. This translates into CASSEQGNGYTF.

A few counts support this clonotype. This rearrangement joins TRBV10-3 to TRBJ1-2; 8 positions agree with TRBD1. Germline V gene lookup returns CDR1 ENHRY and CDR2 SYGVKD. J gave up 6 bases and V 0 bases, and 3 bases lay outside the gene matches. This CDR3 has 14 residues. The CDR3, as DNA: TGTGCCATCAGTGAGTCGGACAGGGCGGATGGCTACACCTTC. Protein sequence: CAISESDRADGYTF.

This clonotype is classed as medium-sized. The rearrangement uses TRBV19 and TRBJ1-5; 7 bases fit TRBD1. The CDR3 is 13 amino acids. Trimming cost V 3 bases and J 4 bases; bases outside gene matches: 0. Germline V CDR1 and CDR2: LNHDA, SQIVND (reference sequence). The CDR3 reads CASSMGQNQPQHF. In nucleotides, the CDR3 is TGTGCCAGTAGTATGGGACAGAATCAGCCCCAGCATTTT.

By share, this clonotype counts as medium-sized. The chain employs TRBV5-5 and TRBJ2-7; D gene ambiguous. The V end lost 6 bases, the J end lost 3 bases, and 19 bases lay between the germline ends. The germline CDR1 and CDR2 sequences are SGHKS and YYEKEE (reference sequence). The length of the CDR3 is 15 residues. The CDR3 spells CASTMRGPLSYEQYF. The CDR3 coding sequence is TGTGCCAGCACTATGAGAGGCCCTCTCAGCTACGAGCAGTACTTC. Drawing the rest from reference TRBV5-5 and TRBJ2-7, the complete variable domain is DAGVTQSPTHLIKTRGQQVTLRCSPISGHKSVSWYQQVLGQGPQFIFQYYEKEERGRGNFPDRFSARQFPNYSSELNVNALLLGDSALYLCASTMRGPLSYEQYFGPGTRLTVT.

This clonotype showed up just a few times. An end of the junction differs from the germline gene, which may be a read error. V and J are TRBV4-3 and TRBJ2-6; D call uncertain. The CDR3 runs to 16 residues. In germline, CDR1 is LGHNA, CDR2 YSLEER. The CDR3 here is CASSQDRHAGANVLTF. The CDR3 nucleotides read TGTGCCAGCAGCCAAGATCGACACGCTGGGGCCAACGTCCTGACTTTC.

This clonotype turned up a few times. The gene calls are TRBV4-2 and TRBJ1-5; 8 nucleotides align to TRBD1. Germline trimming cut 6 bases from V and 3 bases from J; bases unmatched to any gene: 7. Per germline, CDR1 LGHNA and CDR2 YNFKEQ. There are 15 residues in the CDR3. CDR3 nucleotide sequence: TGTGCCAGCAGTTCCGGGACAGGAAACAATCAGCCCCAGCATTTT. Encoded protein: CASSSGTGNNQPQHF.

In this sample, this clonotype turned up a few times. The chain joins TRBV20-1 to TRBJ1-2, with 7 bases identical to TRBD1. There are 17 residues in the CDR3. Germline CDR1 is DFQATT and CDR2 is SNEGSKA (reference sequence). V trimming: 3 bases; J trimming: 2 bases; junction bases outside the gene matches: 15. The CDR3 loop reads CSASTFEGAQENYGYTF. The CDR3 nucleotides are TGCAGTGCTAGTACGTTTGAGGGGGCGCAGGAAAACTATGGCTACACCTTC.

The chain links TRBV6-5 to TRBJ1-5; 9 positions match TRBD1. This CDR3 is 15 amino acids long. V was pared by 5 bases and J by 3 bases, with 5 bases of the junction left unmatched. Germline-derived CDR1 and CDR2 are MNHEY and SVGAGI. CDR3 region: CASSHGTGNNQPQHF. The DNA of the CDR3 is TGTGCCAGCAGTCACGGGACAGGGAACAATCAGCCCCAGCATTTT.

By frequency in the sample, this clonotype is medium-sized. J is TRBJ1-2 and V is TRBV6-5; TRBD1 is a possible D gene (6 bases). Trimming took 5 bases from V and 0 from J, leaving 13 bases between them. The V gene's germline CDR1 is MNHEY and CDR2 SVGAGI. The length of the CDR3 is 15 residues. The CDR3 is CASSPGQPSNYGYTF. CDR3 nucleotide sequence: TGTGCCAGCAGTCCTGGACAGCCATCTAACTATGGCTACACCTTC.

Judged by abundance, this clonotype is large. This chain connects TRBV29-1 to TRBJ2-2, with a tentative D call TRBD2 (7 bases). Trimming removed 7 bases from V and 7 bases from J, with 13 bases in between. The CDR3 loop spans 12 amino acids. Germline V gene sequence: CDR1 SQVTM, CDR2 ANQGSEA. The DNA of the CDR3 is TGCAGCGCTGGGGAGGGGGTCGGGGAGCTGTTTTTT. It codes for CSAGEGVGELFF.

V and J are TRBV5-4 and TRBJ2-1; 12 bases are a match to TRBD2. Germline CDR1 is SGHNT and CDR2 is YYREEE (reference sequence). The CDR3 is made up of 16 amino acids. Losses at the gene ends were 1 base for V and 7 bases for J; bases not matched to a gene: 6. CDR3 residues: CASSLRLAGAGNEQFF. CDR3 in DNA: TGTGCCAGCAGCTTGAGACTAGCGGGAGCGGGGAATGAGCAGTTCTTC.

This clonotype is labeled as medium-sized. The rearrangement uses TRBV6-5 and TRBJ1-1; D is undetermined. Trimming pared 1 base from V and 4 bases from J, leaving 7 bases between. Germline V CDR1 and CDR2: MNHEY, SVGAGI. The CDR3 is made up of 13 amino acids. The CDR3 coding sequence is TGTGCCAGCAGTTACTTTCCGAGCACTGAAGCTTTCTTT. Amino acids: CASSYFPSTEAFF.

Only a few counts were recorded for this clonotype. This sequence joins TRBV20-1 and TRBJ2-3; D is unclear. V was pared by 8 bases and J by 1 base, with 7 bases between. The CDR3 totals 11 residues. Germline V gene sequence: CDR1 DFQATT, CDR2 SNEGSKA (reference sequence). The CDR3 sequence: CSPQGTDTQYF. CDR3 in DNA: TGCAGTCCCCAGGGCACAGATACGCAGTATTTT.

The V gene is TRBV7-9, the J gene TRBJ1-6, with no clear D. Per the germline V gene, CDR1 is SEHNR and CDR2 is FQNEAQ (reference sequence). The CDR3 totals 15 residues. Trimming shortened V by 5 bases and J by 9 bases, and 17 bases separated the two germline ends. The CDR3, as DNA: TGTGCCAGCAGCCCGTGGAGGGCTTCTTCTTCACCCCTCCACTTT. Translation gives CASSPWRASSSPLHF.

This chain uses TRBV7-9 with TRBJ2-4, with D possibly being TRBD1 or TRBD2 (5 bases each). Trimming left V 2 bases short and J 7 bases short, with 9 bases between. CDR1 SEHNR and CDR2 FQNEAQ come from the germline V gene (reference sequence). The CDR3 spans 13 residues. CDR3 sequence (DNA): TGTGCCAGCAGCTTACCGGGACGCAACATTCAGTACTTC. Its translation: CASSLPGRNIQYF. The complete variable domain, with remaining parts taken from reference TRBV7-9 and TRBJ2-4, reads DTGVSQNPRHKITKRGQNVTFRCDPISEHNRLYWYRQTLGQGPEFLTYFQNEAQLEKSRLLSDRFSAERPKGSFSTLEIQRTEQGDSAMYLCASSLPGRNIQYFGAGTRLSVL.

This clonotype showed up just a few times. This chain's CDR3 is CASSSETAPYGYTF. DNA for the CDR3: TGTGCCAGCAGCTCGGAGACAGCTCCCTATGGCTACACCTTC. The chain employs TRBV7-9 and TRBJ1-2; maybe TRBD1 (5 bases). Per germline, CDR1 SEHNR and CDR2 FQNEAQ (reference sequence). Trimming removed 4 bases at V and 4 bases at J, with 13 bases between. The CDR3 sequence is 14 residues long.

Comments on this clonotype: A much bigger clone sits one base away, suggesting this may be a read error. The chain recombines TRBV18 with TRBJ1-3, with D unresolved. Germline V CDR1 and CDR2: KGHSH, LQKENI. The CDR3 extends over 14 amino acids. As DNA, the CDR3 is TGTGCCAGCTCACAAGACTCCTCTGGAAACACCTTATATTTT. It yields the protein CASSQDSSGNTLYF. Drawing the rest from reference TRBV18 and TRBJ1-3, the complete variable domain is NAGVMQNPRHLVRRRGQEARLRCSPMKGHSHVYWYRQLPEEGLKFMVYLQKENIIDESGMPKERFSAEFPKEGPSILRIQQVVRGDSAAYFCASSQDSSGNTLYFGEGSWLTVV.

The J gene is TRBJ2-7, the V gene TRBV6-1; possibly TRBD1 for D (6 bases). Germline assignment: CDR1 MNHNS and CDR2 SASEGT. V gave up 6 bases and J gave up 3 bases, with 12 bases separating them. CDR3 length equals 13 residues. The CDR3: CASRTGQGYEQYF. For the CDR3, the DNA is TGTGCCAGCAGGACGGGACAAGGCTACGAGCAGTACTTC.